These T cell receptor beta chains were read from a single sample in a study of molecular identifiers for immune sequencing clone quantification. Via MiXCR, TCRdb re-called the PCR reads, giving one row per CDR3 protein. This table holds fewer than 350,000 distinct CDR3 sequences, about 20% found once. What was sequenced was naive CD8+ T cells from blood, with Jurkat cell RNA spiked in. Receptor source: a human donor in good health. Some libraries in this study had Jurkat cell RNA spiked in. The CDR3 runs from the conserved cysteine through the conserved F or W. D genes are given only for firm matches. Expanded clones get a size class; other rows say once, few or many, or leave the size out.

cdr3_nt,cdr3_aa,d_call,v_call,cdr3_length,j_call,clone_size
TGTGCCAGCAGCCACCCGACAGGGTTCACCGGGGAGCTGTTTTTT,CASSHPTGFTGELFF,TRBD1,TRBV7-9,15,TRBJ2-2,many
TGTGCCAGCAGTGGGACAGGGTTCACCGGGGAGCTGTTTTTT,CASSGTGFTGELFF,TRBD1,TRBV6-6,14,TRBJ2-2,NA
TGTGCCAGCAGTGACAAAGCTCTCTCTGGAAACACCATATATTTT,CASSDKALSGNTIYF,NA,TRBV2,15,TRBJ1-3,many
TGTGCCAGCAGTTTAAGTGGGACAGGGGGCTATGAGCAGTTCTTC,CASSLSGTGGYEQFF,TRBD1,TRBV27,15,TRBJ2-1,NA
TGCAGTGCTAGGAGGGGGCGCGACTATGGCTACACCTTC,CSARRGRDYGYTF,TRBD1,TRBV20-1,13,TRBJ1-2,many
TGTGCCAGCAGCCGTCCAACGAGGGGCTACCACGAGCAGTACTTC,CASSRPTRGYHEQYF,NA,TRBV7-2,15,TRBJ2-7,many
TGTGCCAGCAGCTCGGACCATAGACTAGATACGCAGTATTTT,CASSSDHRLDTQYF,NA,TRBV12-3/TRBV12-4,14,TRBJ2-3,many
TGTGCCAGCAGATCCAGGAGCTCCTACGAGCAGTACTTC,CASRSRSSYEQYF,NA,TRBV7-9,13,TRBJ2-7,many
TGTGCCAGCAGCTTGTCCGGAGAGACCCAGTACTTC,CASSLSGETQYF,NA,TRBV27,12,TRBJ2-5,many
TGTGCCAGCAGCTCAGCGGCGGCCGAATACGAGCAGTACTTC,CASSSAAAEYEQYF,NA,TRBV7-2,14,TRBJ2-7,NA
TGTGCCAGCAGCGCCTCTAGCGGGGGCCTCTACGAGCAGTACTTC,CASSASSGGLYEQYF,TRBD2,TRBV7-9,15,TRBJ2-7,many
TGTGCCAGCAGCCCGCGGACTACCCGAGAGACCCAGTACTTC,CASSPRTTRETQYF,NA,TRBV7-7,14,TRBJ2-5,NA
TGTGCCAGCAGTTTAGCTGTTTTTGGCGGACAGGGGCCCTCCTACGAGCAGTACTTC,CASSLAVFGGQGPSYEQYF,TRBD1,TRBV27,19,TRBJ2-7,NA
TGTGCCAGCAGTGGGGACAGGGGGCTTTACGAGCAGTACTTC,CASSGDRGLYEQYF,TRBD1,TRBV27,14,TRBJ2-7,NA
TGTGCCAGCAGCTTGGACCTAATGCCCTACGAGCAGTACTTC,CASSLDLMPYEQYF,NA,TRBV5-6,14,TRBJ2-7,many
TGTGCCAGCAGCCAAGAGGGACTAGCGCCCTACGAGCAGTACTTC,CASSQEGLAPYEQYF,TRBD2,TRBV4-2,15,TRBJ2-7,few
TGTGCCGGCAGCTTAGACTCAGGGATGGGCACGGATACGCAGTATTTT,CAGSLDSGMGTDTQYF,NA,TRBV7-6,16,TRBJ2-3,NA
TGTGCTAGTGGCCCCGGTGGGAGCCACTCGTACCATGAGCAGTTCTTC,CASGPGGSHSYHEQFF,NA,TRBV12-5,16,TRBJ2-1,NA
TGCAGTGCTAGAGAAGGGACCCCGGGAGAGACCCAGTACTTC,CSAREGTPGETQYF,NA,TRBV20-1,14,TRBJ2-5,NA
TGTGCCAGCAGCCAGACTAGCGGACCATTTTACGAGCAGTACTTC,CASSQTSGPFYEQYF,TRBD2,TRBV4-2,15,TRBJ2-7,NA
TGTGCCAGCAGCCAAGAAAGGAACACCGGGGAGCTGTTTTTT,CASSQERNTGELFF,NA,TRBV14,14,TRBJ2-2,NA
TGTGCCACCGGCGTCACAGGGGGCATGGAGACCCAGTACTTC,CATGVTGGMETQYF,TRBD1,TRBV24-1,14,TRBJ2-5,few
TGCGCCAGCAGCCAAGACAGGCTAGCGGGGCCCCCGAATACGCAGTATTTT,CASSQDRLAGPPNTQYF,TRBD2,TRBV4-3,17,TRBJ2-3,few
TGTGCCAGCAGTTACGGGGCTAACTATGGCTACACCTTC,CASSYGANYGYTF,NA,TRBV6-2/TRBV6-3,13,TRBJ1-2,many
TGTGCCAGCAGCTTAATGAACTCTGGAAACACCATATATTTT,CASSLMNSGNTIYF,NA,TRBV7-2,14,TRBJ1-3,many
TGTGCCAGCAGTTACTTTGCGGGAGGTCCCAATGAGCAGTTCTTC,CASSYFAGGPNEQFF,TRBD2,TRBV6-2/TRBV6-3,15,TRBJ2-1,NA
TGTGCCACCAGTGATGAGGACGGACTCCACAATGAGCAGTTCTTC,CATSDEDGLHNEQFF,NA,TRBV24-1,15,TRBJ2-1,many
TGTGCCAGCGGTTCGAGCGGGGGGCTATACAATGAGCAGTTCTTC,CASGSSGGLYNEQFF,TRBD2,TRBV6-2/TRBV6-3,15,TRBJ2-1,NA
TGTGCCAGCAGCCCCGGGGTCAGACGGGAGGGCTCTGAAGCTTTCTTT,CASSPGVRREGSEAFF,NA,TRBV11-2,16,TRBJ1-1,NA
TGCAGCGTTGAAGATCCCTCTGTAGACCCGTTATATGGCTACACCTTC,CSVEDPSVDPLYGYTF,NA,TRBV29-1,16,TRBJ1-2,many
TGTGCCTGGAGTGTACTGGAAGGGAACGAGCAGTACTTC,CAWSVLEGNEQYF,NA,TRBV30,13,TRBJ2-7,few
TGTGCCAGCAGCTTATTCCCGGGTAGCACAGATACGCAGTATTTT,CASSLFPGSTDTQYF,NA,TRBV7-3,15,TRBJ2-3,many
TGCAGCGTCGGGACCCGGAGCTCCTACGAGCAGTACTTC,CSVGTRSSYEQYF,NA,TRBV29-1,13,TRBJ2-7,many
TGCAGCGTTGAAGATTTAGGGGACAATTCTGCCACTGAAGCTTTCTTT,CSVEDLGDNSATEAFF,NA,TRBV29-1,16,TRBJ1-1,many
TGCGCCAGCGGGGACAGAGCGAACACTGAAGCTTTCTTT,CASGDRANTEAFF,TRBD1,TRBV5-1,13,TRBJ1-1,many
TGTGCCAGTAGACCTAGCGGGGTCACACACTACGAGCAGTACTTC,CASRPSGVTHYEQYF,TRBD2,TRBV19,15,TRBJ2-7,many
TGTGCCAGCAGTTTAGGGACAGGGCATCAGCCCCAGCATTTT,CASSLGTGHQPQHF,TRBD1,TRBV28,14,TRBJ1-5,many
TGTGCCAGCAGCGGTTCTAGCGGGAGGTATGGTGGGGCCAACGTCCTGACTTTC,CASSGSSGRYGGANVLTF,TRBD2,TRBV9,18,TRBJ2-6,NA
TGCAGTGCTACACCCCGGGACAAGCCCTACGAGCAGTACTTC,CSATPRDKPYEQYF,NA,TRBV20-1,14,TRBJ2-7,many
TGTGCCAGCAGTGATCTAGGGGGCAATCAGCCCCAGCATTTT,CASSDLGGNQPQHF,NA,TRBV25-1,14,TRBJ1-5,few
TGCAGCGTTGCTCGGGACAGGGGGAGCTCCTACGAGCAGTACTTC,CSVARDRGSSYEQYF,TRBD1,TRBV29-1,15,TRBJ2-7,many
TGTGCCAGCAGTTTAGCGGAGAACACCGTGGAGCTGTTTTTT,CASSLAENTVELFF,NA,TRBV27,14,TRBJ2-2,NA
TGTGCCAGCAGCCCCATTCTTCCGGATTCACCCCTCCACTTT,CASSPILPDSPLHF,NA,TRBV11-3,14,TRBJ1-6,few
TGTGCCAGCAGCTTAGATAATCCCGGGGTTAGCTATGGCTACACCTTC,CASSLDNPGVSYGYTF,NA,TRBV11-2,16,TRBJ1-2,NA
TGTGCCAGCAGCCACAGGGGATACAGCACAGATACGCAGTATTTT,CASSHRGYSTDTQYF,TRBD1,TRBV7-6,15,TRBJ2-3,many
TGTGCCAGCAGCTTAGGGGCTAGCGCAGATACGCAGTATTTT,CASSLGASADTQYF,NA,TRBV7-6,14,TRBJ2-3,many
TGTGCCAGCAGCTTACTGCTGGGGAACACAGATACGCAGTATTTT,CASSLLLGNTDTQYF,NA,TRBV7-9,15,TRBJ2-3,NA
TGCAGTGCTAGATCGGGGGACAGGGGAATCTACGAGCAGTACTTC,CSARSGDRGIYEQYF,TRBD1,TRBV20-1,15,TRBJ2-7,many